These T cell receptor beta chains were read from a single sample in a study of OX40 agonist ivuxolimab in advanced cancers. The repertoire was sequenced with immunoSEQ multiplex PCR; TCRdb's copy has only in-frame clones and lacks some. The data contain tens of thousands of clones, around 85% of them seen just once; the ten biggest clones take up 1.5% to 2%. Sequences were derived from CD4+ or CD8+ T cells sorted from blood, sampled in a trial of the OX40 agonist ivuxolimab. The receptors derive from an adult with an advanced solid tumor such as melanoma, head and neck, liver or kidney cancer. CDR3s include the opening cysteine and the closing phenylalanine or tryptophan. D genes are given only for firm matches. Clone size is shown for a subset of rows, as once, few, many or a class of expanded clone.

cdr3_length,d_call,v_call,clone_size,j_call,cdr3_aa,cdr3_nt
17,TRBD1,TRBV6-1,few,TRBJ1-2,CASSERGQGASDYGYTF,TGTGCCAGCAGTGAAAGGGGACAGGGGGCTTCGGACTATGGCTACACCTTC
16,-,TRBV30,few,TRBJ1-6,CAWSVRLSSYNSPLHF,TGTGCCTGGAGTGTACGGTTGAGCTCCTATAATTCACCCCTCCACTTT
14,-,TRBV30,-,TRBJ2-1,CAWSRASPYNEQFF,TGTGCCTGGAGCAGGGCCAGTCCCTACAATGAGCAGTTCTTC
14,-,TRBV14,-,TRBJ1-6,CASSLTGRNSPLHF,TGTGCCAGCAGCCTTACAGGGAGGAATTCACCCCTCCACTTT
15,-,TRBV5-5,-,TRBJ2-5,CASSLYSGAQETQYF,TGTGCCAGCAGCTTGTATTCGGGTGCACAAGAGACCCAGTACTTC
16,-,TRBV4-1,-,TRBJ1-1,CASSQEGGGGDTEAFF,TGCGCCAGCAGCCAAGAAGGCGGGGGAGGGGACACTGAAGCTTTCTTT
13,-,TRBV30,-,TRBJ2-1,CAWKRDTYNEQFF,TGTGCCTGGAAACGGGACACCTACAATGAGCAGTTCTTC
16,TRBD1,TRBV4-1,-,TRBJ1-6,CASSQDPGGVNSPLHF,TGCGCCAGCAGCCAAGACCCAGGGGGCGTTAATTCACCCCTCCACTTT
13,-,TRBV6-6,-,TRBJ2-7,CASTPGGSYEQYF,TGTGCCAGCACCCCGGGCGGCTCCTACGAGCAGTACTTC
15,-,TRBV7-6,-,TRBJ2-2,CASSLGGLGTGELFF,TGTGCCAGCAGCTTAGGGGGACTGGGCACCGGGGAGCTGTTTTTT
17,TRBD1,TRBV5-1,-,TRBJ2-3,CASSPPLDRGIADTQYF,TGCGCCAGCAGCCCCCCATTGGACAGGGGAATCGCAGATACGCAGTATTTT
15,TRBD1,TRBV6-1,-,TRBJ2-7,CASRDRGRGSYEQYF,TGTGCCAGCAGAGACAGGGGGCGCGGGTCCTACGAGCAGTACTTC
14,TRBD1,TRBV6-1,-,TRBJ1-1,CASRTDRANTEAFF,TGTGCCAGCAGGACGGACAGGGCGAACACTGAAGCTTTCTTT
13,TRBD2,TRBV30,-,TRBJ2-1,CAWGSGAYNEQFF,TGTGCCTGGGGTAGCGGGGCCTACAATGAGCAGTTCTTC
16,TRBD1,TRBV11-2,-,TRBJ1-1,CASSPYVGQGNTEAFF,TGTGCCAGCAGCCCGTACGTAGGACAGGGGAACACTGAAGCTTTCTTT
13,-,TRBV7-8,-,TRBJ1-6,CGCGGTYNSPLHF,TGTGGGTGCGGGGGCACCTATAATTCACCCCTCCACTTT
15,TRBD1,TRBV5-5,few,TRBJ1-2,CASSLGTGHLYGYTF,TGTGCCAGCAGCCTAGGGACAGGGCATCTCTATGGCTACACCTTC
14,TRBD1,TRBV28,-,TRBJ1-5,CASRAGGSNQPQHF,TGTGCCAGCAGGGCAGGGGGTAGCAATCAGCCCCAGCATTTT
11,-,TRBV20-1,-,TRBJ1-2,CSAKVYYGYTF,TGCAGTGCTAAAGTTTACTATGGCTACACCTTC
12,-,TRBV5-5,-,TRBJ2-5,CASSLHGETQYF,TGTGCCAGCAGCCTACATGGAGAGACCCAGTACTTC
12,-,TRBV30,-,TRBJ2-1,CASTPSYGEQFF,TGTGCCTCCACGCCCTCGTACGGTGAGCAGTTCTTC
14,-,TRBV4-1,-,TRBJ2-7,CASSRTTSSYEQYF,TGCGCCAGCAGCCGCACCACAAGCTCCTACGAGCAGTACTTC
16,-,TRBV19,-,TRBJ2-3,CASSIRRTAGTDTQYF,TGTGCCAGTAGTATTCGGCGGACCGCTGGCACAGATACGCAGTATTTT
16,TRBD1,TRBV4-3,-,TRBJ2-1,CASSQAPGQLYNEQFF,TGCGCCAGCAGCCAAGCTCCGGGACAGCTATACAATGAGCAGTTCTTC
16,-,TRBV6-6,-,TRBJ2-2,CASSYKGGLNTGELFF,TGTGCCAGCAGTTACAAGGGGGGTTTAAACACCGGGGAGCTGTTTTTT
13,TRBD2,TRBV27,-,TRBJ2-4,CASSQTSGNIQYF,TGTGCCAGCAGCCAGACTAGCGGCAACATTCAGTACTTC
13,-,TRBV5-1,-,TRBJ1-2,CASSLDTGNGYTF,TGCGCCAGCAGCTTGGACACAGGGAATGGCTACACCTTC
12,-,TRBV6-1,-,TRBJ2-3,CASSAVPDTQYF,TGTGCCAGCAGTGCCGTACCCGATACGCAGTATTTT
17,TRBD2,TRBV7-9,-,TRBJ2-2,CASRRLAGARGTGELFF,TGTGCCAGCAGACGACTAGCGGGGGCGAGGGGCACCGGGGAGCTGTTTTTT
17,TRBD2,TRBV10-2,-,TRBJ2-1,CASSVGWGSGRGNEQFF,TGCGCCAGCAGTGTGGGTTGGGGTAGCGGGAGGGGGAATGAGCAGTTCTTC
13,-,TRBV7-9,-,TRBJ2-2,CASSLQGTGELFF,TGTGCCAGCAGCTTACAGGGAACCGGGGAGCTGTTTTTT
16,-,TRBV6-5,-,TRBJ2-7,CASSYVQGGSNYEQYF,TGTGCCAGCAGTTACGTTCAGGGTGGTAGTAACTACGAGCAGTACTTC
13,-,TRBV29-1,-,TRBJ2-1,CSVEEVQGGEQFF,TGCAGCGTTGAAGAGGTGCAGGGAGGTGAGCAGTTCTTC
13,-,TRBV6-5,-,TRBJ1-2,CASSLAGLYGYTF,TGTGCCAGCAGCCTGGCGGGTCTCTATGGCTACACCTTC
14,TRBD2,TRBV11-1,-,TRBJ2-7,CASSPLAGAYEQYF,TGTGCCAGCAGTCCCCTAGCGGGGGCCTACGAGCAGTACTTC
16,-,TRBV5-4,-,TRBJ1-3,CASSLSGTRSGNTIYF,TGTGCCAGCAGCTTGTCAGGGACACGCTCTGGAAACACCATATATTTT
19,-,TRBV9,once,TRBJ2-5,CASSSKGQGRESGEETQYF,TGTGCCAGCAGCTCAAAGGGCCAGGGGCGGGAGAGTGGCGAAGAGACCCAGTACTTC
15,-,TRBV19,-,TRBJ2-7,CASSMSRGLAYEQYF,TGTGCCAGTAGTATGTCCAGGGGTTTAGCTTACGAGCAGTACTTC
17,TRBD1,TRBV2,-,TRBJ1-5,CASRGWDRGLSNQPQHF,TGTGCCAGCAGGGGATGGGACAGGGGGCTGAGCAATCAGCCCCAGCATTTT
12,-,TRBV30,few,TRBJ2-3,CAWSQTVDTQYF,TGTGCCTGGAGTCAGACAGTTGACACGCAGTATTTT
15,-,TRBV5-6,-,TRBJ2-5,CASSLRQVGQETQYF,TGTGCCAGCAGCTTGAGACAGGTGGGGCAAGAGACCCAGTACTTC
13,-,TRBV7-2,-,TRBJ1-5,CASSLGLDQPQHF,TGTGCCAGCAGCTTAGGGCTAGATCAGCCCCAGCATTTT
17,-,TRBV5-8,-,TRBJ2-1,CASPGPWGSTSYNEQFF,TGTGCCAGCCCAGGCCCATGGGGGAGCACCTCCTACAATGAGCAGTTCTTC
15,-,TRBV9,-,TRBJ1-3,CASSPLTGAGNTIYF,TGTGCCAGCAGCCCACTGACCGGGGCTGGAAACACCATATATTTT
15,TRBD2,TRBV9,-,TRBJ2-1,CASSVAQLIGEGQFF,TGTGCCAGCAGCGTAGCCCAATTGATTGGGGAGGGGCAGTTCTTC